This TCR beta chain comes out of a study of vaccination and CD4 T cells after COVID-19. This clonotype was detected a few times. What it binds is not known. Oncomine TCR Beta short-read sequencing was applied to DNA from cultured CD4+ T cells. It was cultured CD4+ T cells from which genomic DNA was extracted. In TCRdb, the PCR reads were re-called with MiXCR into one record per CDR3 protein. The profile shows about 14,000 distinct CDR3 sequences, less than 30% of them singletons. Treatment defined: approximately 10-day PBMC culture with coronavirus spike peptide pools or control peptides (ViraFEST assay). Half-medium replacement with fresh IL-2 medium took place on days 3 and 7. The CDR3 sequence is 15 residues long. Germline CDR1 is WSHSY and CDR2 is SAAADI. Trimming took 3 bases from V and 6 from J, leaving 15 bases between them.

The sequence was obtained from a human donor with COVID-19. The chain combines TRBV10-2 with TRBJ2-1; possible D gene TRBD2, 6 bases. The sequencing sample was made of cultured CD4+ T cells from blood. The CDR3 sequence is CASSDGGVGVNEQFF. Here the CDR3 DNA reads TGCGCCAGCAGTGATGGAGGGGTGGGTGTCAATGAGCAGTTCTTC.